This T cell receptor (beta chain) was found in a study of control samples from healthy donors and cancer patients. The method was immunoSEQ multiplex PCR; TCRdb's version includes in-frame clones alone and lacks a portion of them. The sample gives approximately 100,000 clones, less than 95% of which show up once; over 3% is in the top ten. CDR1 is MNHEY and CDR2 is SMNVEV in the germline V gene (reference sequence). V was shortened by 5 bases and J by 8 bases, with 15 bases between the two germline ends. The CDR3 contains 13 residues. J is TRBJ1-2 and V is TRBV27, with D uncertain. The TCR was taken from a woman between 18 and 30 years old in good health. The sequenced sample was blood. Here the CDR3 reads CASSLPGWEGYTF. CDR3 nucleotides: TGTGCCAGCAGTCTCCCGGGGTGGGAGGGCTACACCTTC.